This T cell receptor beta chain derives from a study of shared clonotypes between healthy human individuals. Regarding the study as a whole: Measured sharing among donors was expected to vary with sequencing depth.

This was a deep-level run. TCRdb's table, derived via immunoSEQ multiplex PCR, lists solely in-frame clones and lacks some. The table lists 2,500,000 or so clones, 85% to 95% of them singletons. Comment on this clone: The target antigen is unknown. Other DNA sequences in the sample encode the same CDR3.

This clonotype originated in a man younger than 30 in good health. The sequencing sample was made of naive CD4+ T cells sorted from blood. The subset here: CD45RA+ positively selected.

The DNA for the CDR3 is TGTGCCAGCAGCTTAGGGTTGAACAATGAGCAGTTCTTC. Its protein product is CASSLGLNNEQFF. This sequence joins TRBV7-3 and TRBJ2-1; the D is unclear. This CDR3 is 13 amino acids long. Germline CDR1 is SGHTA and CDR2 is FQGTGA. The V gene lost 2 bases and the J gene lost 5 bases, with 7 bases spanning the gap.